A selection of T cell receptor beta chains follows, all from one sample in a study of Ad26.COV2.S vaccination and SARS-CoV-2 variants. Sequencing was performed with immunoSEQ multiplex PCR; in TCRdb, only in-frame clones are kept and a portion is missing. The table lists about 320,000 clones, 70% to 90% of them singletons, with 2.1% in the top ten. The source was peripheral blood, collected in a trial of Ad26.COV2.S vaccine versus placebo. These receptors came from a person between 18 and 59 years old who received the Ad26.COV2.S COVID-19 vaccine or a placebo. The CDR3 runs from the conserved cysteine through the conserved F or W. Each record gives: J gene, V gene, clone size, D gene, CDR3 DNA, CDR3 protein. D genes are given only for firm matches. Some rows mark clone size as missing; the rest say once, few, many or name a class of expanded clone.

TRBJ2-7,TRBV7-9,-,-,TGTGCCAGCAGCTCAATTTCCAACTCCTACGAGCAGTACTTC,CASSSISNSYEQYF
TRBJ2-5,TRBV4-1,-,-,TGCGCCAGCAGCCAAGCTTCGGGTAAAACTCTGGGTGAGACCCAGTACTTC,CASSQASGKTLGETQYF
TRBJ2-7,TRBV7-3,-,-,TGTGCCAGCAGCCCCGCTTTAGTTGGCGAGCAGTACTTC,CASSPALVGEQYF
TRBJ2-5,TRBV2,many,-,TGTGCCAGCAGTGCAGGGACAACCTGGTCAGCTGAGACCCAGTACTTC,CASSAGTTWSAETQYF
TRBJ1-6,TRBV7-6,-,-,TGTGCCAGCAGCTCCCCCCTTTCACCCCTCCACTTT,CASSSPLSPLHF
TRBJ1-2,TRBV19,-,-,TGTGCCAGTAGTCCGACGGTTTTTTCGGGCCAGGTTTTCGGCTACACCTTC,CASSPTVFSGQVFGYTF
TRBJ1-5,TRBV18,-,TRBD1,TGTGCCAGCTCACCTGGACAGGGAACTTTCGATAGCAATCAGCCCCAGCATTTT,CASSPGQGTFDSNQPQHF
TRBJ1-1,TRBV3-1/TRBV3-2,-,-,TGTGCCAGCAGCCAAACGACAGAAATGAACACTGAAGCTTTCTTT,CASSQTTEMNTEAFF
TRBJ1-2,TRBV6-5,-,-,TGTGCCAGCAGCCAAGCGACAGAGACTGGCTACACCTTC,CASSQATETGYTF
TRBJ2-7,TRBV2,-,-,TGTGCCAGCAGCGGGACGGCGAACTACGAGCAGTACTTC,CASSGTANYEQYF
TRBJ1-2,TRBV27,-,-,TGTGCCAGCAGTAAACTCAGGGAGGTTGATGGCTACACCTTC,CASSKLREVDGYTF
TRBJ2-7,TRBV5-4,-,TRBD2,TGTGCCAGCAGCTCTGGTGGTCTAGCGGGGAACTACGAGCAGTACTTC,CASSSGGLAGNYEQYF
TRBJ2-1,TRBV5-1,-,-,TGCGCCAGCAGCTCCGGACCCTCTAATGAGCAGTTCTTC,CASSSGPSNEQFF
TRBJ1-5,TRBV28,-,-,TGTGCCAGCAGTTTAACGTTTGTAACGGGCAATCAGCCCCAGCATTTT,CASSLTFVTGNQPQHF
TRBJ1-1,TRBV12-3/TRBV12-4,few,-,TGTGCCAGCAGCCTACAGCGGAACACTGAAGCTTTCTTT,CASSLQRNTEAFF
TRBJ2-1,TRBV6-2/TRBV6-3,-,TRBD2,TGTGCCAGCAGCATGGGACTAGCTAATGAGCAGTTCTTC,CASSMGLANEQFF
TRBJ1-6,TRBV6-5,-,TRBD1,TGTGCCAGCAATTCGGGACAGGGGAATTCACCCCTCCACTTT,CASNSGQGNSPLHF
TRBJ2-3,TRBV5-1,-,-,TGCGCCAGCAGCTTGGCCGCTCAGGCAATCACAGATACGCAGTATTTT,CASSLAAQAITDTQYF
TRBJ1-4,TRBV27,-,-,TGTGCCAGCAGTGACCGGGGGCATGGTAATGAAAAACTGTTTTTT,CASSDRGHGNEKLFF
TRBJ2-2,TRBV28,-,-,TGTGCCAGCAGTTTATCGTCAACATACACCGGGGAGCTGTTTTTT,CASSLSSTYTGELFF
TRBJ2-3,TRBV29-1,-,TRBD2,TGCAGCGGAAAAAGCGGGGGCACCACAGATACGCAGTATTTT,CSGKSGGTTDTQYF
TRBJ1-1,TRBV19,once,TRBD1,TGTGCCAGTAGTCCCCACCCAGGGGGCTTGGGTAAGACCACTGAAGCTTTCTTT,CASSPHPGGLGKTTEAFF
TRBJ2-7,TRBV27,-,-,TGTGCCAGCAGTTTATTGGGAGGTGGGGGCGTGGGCGAGCAGTACTTC,CASSLLGGGGVGEQYF
TRBJ1-2,TRBV4-2,-,TRBD1,TGTGCCAGCAGCCAAGTAACAGGGGAAGCTAACTATGGCTACACCTTC,CASSQVTGEANYGYTF
TRBJ2-2,TRBV7-2,-,TRBD2,TGTGCCAGCAGCTTAGATAGGGCGGGGGGCACCGGGGAGCTGTTTTTT,CASSLDRAGGTGELFF
TRBJ1-5,TRBV19,-,-,TGTGCCAGTAGTGTCACACGGTTGGGAGGAGCCCAGCATTTT,CASSVTRLGGAQHF
TRBJ2-2,TRBV4-1,-,-,TGCGCCAGCAGCCAAGCGGGACGGAACACCGGGGAGCTGTTTTTT,CASSQAGRNTGELFF